This TCR beta chain was profiled in a study of blood T cell repertoires in COVID-19. Whole-study context: Whether acute or convalescent, the COVID-19 samples came from the United States, Italy and Spain. T cells, B-cell-depleted T cells, or PBMCs provided the cDNA or gDNA that served as material.

This clone has only one observation. V was cut by 3 bases and J by 7 bases, with 13 bases left in between. CDR1 is MDHEN and CDR2 is SYDVKM in the germline V gene. The CDR3 covers 14 residues. Clones were sequenced by immunoSEQ multiplex PCR, and TCRdb holds only the in-frame ones, with some missing. The repertoire holds about 97,000 clones, with around 73% as singletons. The sequence was obtained from a man aged 55 to 69 with active or convalescent COVID-19. The chain recombines TRBV28 with TRBJ1-5; the D gene is possibly TRBD1 (5 bases). Material: peripheral blood. DNA for the CDR3: TGTGCCAGCAGTTTGATCCGGGGGAACCAGCCCCAGCATTTT. This codes for CASSLIRGNQPQHF.